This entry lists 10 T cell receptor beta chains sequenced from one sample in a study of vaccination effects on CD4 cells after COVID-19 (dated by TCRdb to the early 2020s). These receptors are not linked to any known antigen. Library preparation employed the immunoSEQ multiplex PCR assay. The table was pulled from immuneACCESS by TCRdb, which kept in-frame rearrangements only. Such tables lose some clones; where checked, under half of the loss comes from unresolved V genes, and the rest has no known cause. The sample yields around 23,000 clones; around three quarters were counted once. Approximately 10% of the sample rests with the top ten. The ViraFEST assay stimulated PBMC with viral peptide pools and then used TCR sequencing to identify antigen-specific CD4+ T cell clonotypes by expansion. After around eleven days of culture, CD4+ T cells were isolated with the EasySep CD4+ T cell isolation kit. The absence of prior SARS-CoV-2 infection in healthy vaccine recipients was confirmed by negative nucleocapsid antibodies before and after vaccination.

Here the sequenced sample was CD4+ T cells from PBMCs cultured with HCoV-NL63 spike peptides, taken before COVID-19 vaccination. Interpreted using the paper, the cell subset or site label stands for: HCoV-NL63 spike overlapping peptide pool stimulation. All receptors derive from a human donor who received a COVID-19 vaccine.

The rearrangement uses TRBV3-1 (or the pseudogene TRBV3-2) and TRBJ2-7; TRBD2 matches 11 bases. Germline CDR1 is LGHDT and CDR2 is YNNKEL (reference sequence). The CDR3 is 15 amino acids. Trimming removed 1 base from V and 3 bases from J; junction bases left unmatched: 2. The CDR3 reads CASSQALAGGYEQYF. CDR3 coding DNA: TGTGCCAGCAGCCAAGCTCTAGCGGGAGGCTACGAGCAGTACTTC.

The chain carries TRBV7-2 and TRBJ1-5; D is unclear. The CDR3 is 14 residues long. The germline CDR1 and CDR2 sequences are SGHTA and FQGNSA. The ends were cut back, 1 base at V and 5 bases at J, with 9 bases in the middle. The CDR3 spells CASSLGGSYQPQHF. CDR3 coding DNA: TGTGCCAGCAGCTTAGGAGGATCGTATCAGCCCCAGCATTTT. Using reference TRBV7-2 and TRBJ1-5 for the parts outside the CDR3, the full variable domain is GAGVSQSPSNKVTEKGKDVELRCDPISGHTALYWYRQSLGQGLEFLIYFQGNSAPDKSGLPSDRFSAERTGGSVSTLTIQRTQQEDSAVYLCASSLGGSYQPQHFGDGTRLSIL.

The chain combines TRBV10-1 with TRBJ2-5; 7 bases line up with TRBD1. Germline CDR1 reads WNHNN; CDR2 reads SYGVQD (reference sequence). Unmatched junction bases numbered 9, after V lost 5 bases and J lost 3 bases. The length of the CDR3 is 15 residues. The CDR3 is CASSRTGTAKETQYF. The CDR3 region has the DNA TGCGCCAGCAGTAGAACCGGGACAGCGAAAGAGACCCAGTACTTC.

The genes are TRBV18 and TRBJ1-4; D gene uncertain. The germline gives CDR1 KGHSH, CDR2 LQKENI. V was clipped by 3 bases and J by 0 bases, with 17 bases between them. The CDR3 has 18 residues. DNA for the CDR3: TGTGCCAGCTCACCTAACGTCGTCGGAACTGCAACTAATGAAAAACTGTTTTTT. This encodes CASSPNVVGTATNEKLFF. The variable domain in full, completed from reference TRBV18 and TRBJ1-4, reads NAGVMQNPRHLVRRRGQEARLRCSPMKGHSHVYWYRQLPEEGLKFMVYLQKENIIDESGMPKERFSAEFPKEGPSILRIQQVVRGDSAAYFCASSPNVVGTATNEKLFFGSGTQLSVL.

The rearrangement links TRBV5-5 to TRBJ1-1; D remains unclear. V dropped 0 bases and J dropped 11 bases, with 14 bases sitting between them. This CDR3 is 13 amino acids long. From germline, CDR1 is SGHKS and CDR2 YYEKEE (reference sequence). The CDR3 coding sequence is TGTGCCAGCAGCTTGGAGATCGTCAGTAGGGCTTTCTTT. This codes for CASSLEIVSRAFF.

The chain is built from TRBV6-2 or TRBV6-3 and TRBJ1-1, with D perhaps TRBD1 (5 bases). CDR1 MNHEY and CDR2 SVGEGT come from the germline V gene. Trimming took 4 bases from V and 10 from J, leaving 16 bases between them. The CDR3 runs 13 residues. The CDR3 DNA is TGTGCCAGCAGTTTTGGACACGGTGATTTAGCTTTCTTT. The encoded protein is CASSFGHGDLAFF.

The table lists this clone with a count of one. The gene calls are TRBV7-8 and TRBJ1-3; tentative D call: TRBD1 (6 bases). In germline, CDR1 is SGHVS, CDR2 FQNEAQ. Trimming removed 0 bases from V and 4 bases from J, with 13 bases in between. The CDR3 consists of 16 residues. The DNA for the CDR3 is TGTGCCAGCAGCTTAGCCCAAGGGGGGTCCGGAAACACCATATATTTT. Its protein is CASSLAQGGSGNTIYF. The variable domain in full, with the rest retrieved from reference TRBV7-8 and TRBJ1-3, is GAGVSQSPRYKVAKRGQDVALRCDPISGHVSLFWYQQALGQGPEFLTYFQNEAQLDKSGLPSDRFFAERPEGSVSTLKIQRTQQEDSAVYLCASSLAQGGSGNTIYFGEGSWLTVV.

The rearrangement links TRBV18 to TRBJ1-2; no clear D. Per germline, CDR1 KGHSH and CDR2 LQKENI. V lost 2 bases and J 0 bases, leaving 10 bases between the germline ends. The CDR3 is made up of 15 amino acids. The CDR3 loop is CASSPSGVANYGYTF. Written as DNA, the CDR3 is TGTGCCAGCTCACCATCAGGCGTAGCTAACTATGGCTACACCTTC. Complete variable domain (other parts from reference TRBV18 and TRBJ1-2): NAGVMQNPRHLVRRRGQEARLRCSPMKGHSHVYWYRQLPEEGLKFMVYLQKENIIDESGMPKERFSAEFPKEGPSILRIQQVVRGDSAAYFCASSPSGVANYGYTFGSGTRLTVV.

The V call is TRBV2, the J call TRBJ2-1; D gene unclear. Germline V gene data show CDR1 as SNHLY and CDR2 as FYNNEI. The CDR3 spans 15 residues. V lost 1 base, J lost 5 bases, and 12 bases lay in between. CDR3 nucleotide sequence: TGTGCCAGCAGTGAAGGGGTTCGAGCTAACAATGAGCAGTTCTTC. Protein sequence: CASSEGVRANNEQFF.

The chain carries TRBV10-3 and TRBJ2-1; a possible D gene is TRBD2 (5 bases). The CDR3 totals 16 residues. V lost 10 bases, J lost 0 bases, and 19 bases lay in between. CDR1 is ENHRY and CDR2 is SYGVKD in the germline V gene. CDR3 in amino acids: CATRGLGASSYNEQFF. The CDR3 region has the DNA TGTGCCACCCGTGGACTGGGCGCAAGCTCCTACAATGAGCAGTTCTTC.